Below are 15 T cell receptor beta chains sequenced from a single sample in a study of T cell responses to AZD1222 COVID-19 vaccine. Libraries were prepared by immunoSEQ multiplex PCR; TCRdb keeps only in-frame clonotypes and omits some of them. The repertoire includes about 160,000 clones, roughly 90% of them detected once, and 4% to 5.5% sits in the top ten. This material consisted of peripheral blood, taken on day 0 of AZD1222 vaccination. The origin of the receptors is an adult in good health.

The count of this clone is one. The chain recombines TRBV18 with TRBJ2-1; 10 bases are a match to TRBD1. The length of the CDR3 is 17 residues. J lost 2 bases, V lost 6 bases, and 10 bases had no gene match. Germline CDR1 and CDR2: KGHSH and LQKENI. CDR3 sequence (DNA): TGTGCCAGCTCCGACGAACCCGGGACAGGGGCCTACAATGAGCAGTTCTTC. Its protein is CASSDEPGTGAYNEQFF.

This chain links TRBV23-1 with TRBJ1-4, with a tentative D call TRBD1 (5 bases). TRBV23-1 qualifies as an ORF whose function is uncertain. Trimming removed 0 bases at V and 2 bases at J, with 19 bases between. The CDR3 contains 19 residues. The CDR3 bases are TGCGCCAGCAGTCAATCAAAATATCCCTCGGGGGGGACTAATGAAAAACTGTTTTTT. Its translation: CASSQSKYPSGGTNEKLFF.

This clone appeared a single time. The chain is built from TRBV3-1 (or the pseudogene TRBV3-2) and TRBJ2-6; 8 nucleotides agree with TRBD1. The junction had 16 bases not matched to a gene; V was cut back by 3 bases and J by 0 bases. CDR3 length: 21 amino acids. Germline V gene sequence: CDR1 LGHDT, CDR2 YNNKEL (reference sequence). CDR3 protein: CASSHGQGWNNYYSGANVLTF. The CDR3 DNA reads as TGTGCCAGCAGCCACGGACAGGGCTGGAACAACTACTACTCTGGGGCCAACGTCCTGACTTTC.

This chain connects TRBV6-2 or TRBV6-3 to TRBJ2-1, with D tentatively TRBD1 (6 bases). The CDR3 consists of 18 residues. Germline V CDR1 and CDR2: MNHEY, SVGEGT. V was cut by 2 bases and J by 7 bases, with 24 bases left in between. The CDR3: CASSYDPSLGALRNEQFF. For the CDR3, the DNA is TGTGCCAGCAGTTACGACCCCTCGTTGGGGGCTCTAAGGAATGAGCAGTTCTTC.

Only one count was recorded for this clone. CDR3 DNA: TGTGCCAGTAGTATTCCTGAAAAACTGTTTTTT. It encodes CASSIPEKLFF. V gene TRBV19 combines with J gene TRBJ1-4, with D hard to call. CDR1 and CDR2 from the germline V gene are LNHDA and SQIVND (reference sequence). Trimming removed 3 bases from V and 7 bases from J, with 3 bases in between. The CDR3 consists of 11 residues.

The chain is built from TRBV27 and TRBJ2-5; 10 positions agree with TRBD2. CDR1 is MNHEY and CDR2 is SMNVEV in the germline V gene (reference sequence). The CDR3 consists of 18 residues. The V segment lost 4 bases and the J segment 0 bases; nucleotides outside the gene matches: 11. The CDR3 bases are TGTGCCAGCAGTTCCCTTGTGGGACTAGCGATTAACCAAGAGACCCAGTACTTC. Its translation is CASSSLVGLAINQETQYF.

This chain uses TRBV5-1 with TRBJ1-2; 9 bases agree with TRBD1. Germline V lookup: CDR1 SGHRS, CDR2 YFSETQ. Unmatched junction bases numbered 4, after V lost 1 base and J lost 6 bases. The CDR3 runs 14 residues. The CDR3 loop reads CASSLPGTGHGYTF. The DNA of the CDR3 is TGCGCCAGCAGCTTGCCCGGGACAGGGCATGGCTACACCTTC. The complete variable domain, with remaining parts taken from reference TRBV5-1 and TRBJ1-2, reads KAGVTQTPRYLIKTRGQQVTLSCSPISGHRSVSWYQQTPGQGLQFLFEYFSETQRNKGNFPGRFSGRQFSNSRSEMNVSTLELGDSALYLCASSLPGTGHGYTFGSGTRLTVV.

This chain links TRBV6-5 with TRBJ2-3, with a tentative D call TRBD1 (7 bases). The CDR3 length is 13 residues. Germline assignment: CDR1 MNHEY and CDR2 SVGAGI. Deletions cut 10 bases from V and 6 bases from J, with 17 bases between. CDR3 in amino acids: CATQQGTGDTQYF. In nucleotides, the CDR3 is TGTGCCACCCAACAGGGGACTGGGGATACGCAGTATTTT.

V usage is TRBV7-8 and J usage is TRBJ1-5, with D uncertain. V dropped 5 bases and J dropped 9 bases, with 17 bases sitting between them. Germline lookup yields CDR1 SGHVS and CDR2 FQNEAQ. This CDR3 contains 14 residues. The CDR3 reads CASSPKADEGPQHF. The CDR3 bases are TGTGCCAGCAGCCCCAAGGCCGATGAGGGGCCCCAGCATTTT.

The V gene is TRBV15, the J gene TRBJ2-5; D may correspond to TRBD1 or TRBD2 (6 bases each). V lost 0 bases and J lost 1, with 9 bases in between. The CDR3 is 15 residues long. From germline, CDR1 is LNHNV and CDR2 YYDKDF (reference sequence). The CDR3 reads CATSRDRGVQETQYF. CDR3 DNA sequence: TGTGCCACCAGCAGAGATAGGGGGGTCCAAGAGACCCAGTACTTC.

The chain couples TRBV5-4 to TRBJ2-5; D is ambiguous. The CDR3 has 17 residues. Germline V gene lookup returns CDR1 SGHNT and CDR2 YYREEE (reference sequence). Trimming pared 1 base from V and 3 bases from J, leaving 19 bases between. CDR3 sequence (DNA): TGTGCCAGCAGCTTGAGACCGACGGTGGAGAAAGAAGAGACCCAGTACTTC. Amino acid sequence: CASSLRPTVEKEETQYF.

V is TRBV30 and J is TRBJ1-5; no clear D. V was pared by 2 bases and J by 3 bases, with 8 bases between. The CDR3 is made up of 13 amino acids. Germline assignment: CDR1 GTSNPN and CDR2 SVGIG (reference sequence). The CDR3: CAWSLSDNQPQHF. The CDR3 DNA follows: TGTGCCTGGAGTCTGTCCGACAATCAGCCCCAGCATTTT.

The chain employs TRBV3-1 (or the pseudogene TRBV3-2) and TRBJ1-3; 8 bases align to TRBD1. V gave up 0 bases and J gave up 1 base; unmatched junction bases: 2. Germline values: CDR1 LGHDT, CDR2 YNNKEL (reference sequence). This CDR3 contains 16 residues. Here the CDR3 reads CASSQDDRGSGNTIYF. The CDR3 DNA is TGTGCCAGCAGCCAAGACGACAGGGGTTCTGGAAACACCATATATTTT.

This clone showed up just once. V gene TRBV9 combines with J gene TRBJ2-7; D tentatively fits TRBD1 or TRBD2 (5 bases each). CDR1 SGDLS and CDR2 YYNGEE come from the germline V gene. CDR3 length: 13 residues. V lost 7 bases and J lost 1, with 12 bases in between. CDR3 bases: TGTGCCAGCGGTGGGGACGCTTCCTACGAGCAGTACTTC. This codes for CASGGDASYEQYF.

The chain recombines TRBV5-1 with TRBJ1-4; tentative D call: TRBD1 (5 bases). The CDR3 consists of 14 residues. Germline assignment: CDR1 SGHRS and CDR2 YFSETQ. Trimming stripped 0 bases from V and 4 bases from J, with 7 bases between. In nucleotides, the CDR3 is TGCGCCAGCAGCTTGGGACAGCATAATGAAAAACTGTTTTTT. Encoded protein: CASSLGQHNEKLFF.